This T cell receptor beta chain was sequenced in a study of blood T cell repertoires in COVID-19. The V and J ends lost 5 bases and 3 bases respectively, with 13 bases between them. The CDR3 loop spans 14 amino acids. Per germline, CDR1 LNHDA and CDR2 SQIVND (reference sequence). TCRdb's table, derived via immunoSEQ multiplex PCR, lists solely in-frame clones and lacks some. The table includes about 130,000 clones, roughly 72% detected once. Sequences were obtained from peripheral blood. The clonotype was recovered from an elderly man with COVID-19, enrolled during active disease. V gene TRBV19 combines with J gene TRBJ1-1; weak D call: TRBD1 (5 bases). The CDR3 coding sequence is TGTGCCAGTAGTTACATCATAGGGGACACTGAAGCTTTCTTT. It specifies CASSYIIGDTEAFF.